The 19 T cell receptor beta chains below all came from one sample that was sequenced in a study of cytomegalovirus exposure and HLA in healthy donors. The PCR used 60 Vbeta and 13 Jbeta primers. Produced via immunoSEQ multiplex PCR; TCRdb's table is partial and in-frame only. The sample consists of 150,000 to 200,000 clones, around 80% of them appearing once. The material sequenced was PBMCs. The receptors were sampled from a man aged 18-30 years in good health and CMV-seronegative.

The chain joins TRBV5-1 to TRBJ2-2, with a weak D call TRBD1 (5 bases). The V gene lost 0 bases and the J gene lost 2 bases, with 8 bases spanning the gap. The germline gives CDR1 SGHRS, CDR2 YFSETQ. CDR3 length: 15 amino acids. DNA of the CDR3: TGCGCCAGCAGCTTGGACAGGCCTAACACCGGGGAGCTGTTTTTT. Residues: CASSLDRPNTGELFF.

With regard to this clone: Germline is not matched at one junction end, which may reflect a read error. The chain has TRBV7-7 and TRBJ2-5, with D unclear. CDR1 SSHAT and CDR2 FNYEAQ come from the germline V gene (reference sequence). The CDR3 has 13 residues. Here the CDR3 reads CASSLDLRETQYF. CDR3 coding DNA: TGTGCTAGCAGCTTAGATCTCCGGGAGACCCAGTACTTC.

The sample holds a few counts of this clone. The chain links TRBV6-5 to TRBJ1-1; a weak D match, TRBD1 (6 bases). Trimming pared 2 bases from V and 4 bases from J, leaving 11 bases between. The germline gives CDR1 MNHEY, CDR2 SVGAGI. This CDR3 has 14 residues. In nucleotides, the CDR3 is TGTGCCAGCAGTTACACAACAGGGTCCACTGAAGCTTTCTTT. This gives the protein CASSYTTGSTEAFF.

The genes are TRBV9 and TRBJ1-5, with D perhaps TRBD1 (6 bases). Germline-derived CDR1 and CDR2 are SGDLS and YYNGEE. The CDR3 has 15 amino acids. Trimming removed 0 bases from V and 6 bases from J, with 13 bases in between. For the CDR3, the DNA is TGTGCCAGCAGCGTAGGGTCGGGGGGCGGTCAGCCCCAGCATTTT. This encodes CASSVGSGGGQPQHF.

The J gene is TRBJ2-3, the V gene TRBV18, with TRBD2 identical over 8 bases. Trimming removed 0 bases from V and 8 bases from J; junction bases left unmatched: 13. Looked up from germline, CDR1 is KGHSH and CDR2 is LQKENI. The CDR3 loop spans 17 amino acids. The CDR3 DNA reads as TGTGCCAGCTCACCACCTATGGTTAGCGGGGCCCGGGGTACGCAGTATTTT. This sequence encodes CASSPPMVSGARGTQYF. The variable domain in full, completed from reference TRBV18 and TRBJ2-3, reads NAGVMQNPRHLVRRRGQEARLRCSPMKGHSHVYWYRQLPEEGLKFMVYLQKENIIDESGMPKERFSAEFPKEGPSILRIQQVVRGDSAAYFCASSPPMVSGARGTQYFGPGTRLTVL.

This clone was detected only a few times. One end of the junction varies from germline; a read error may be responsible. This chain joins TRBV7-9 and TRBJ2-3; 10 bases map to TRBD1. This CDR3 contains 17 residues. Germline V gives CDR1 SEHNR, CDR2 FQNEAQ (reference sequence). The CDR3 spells CSSSPISGTGVADTQYF. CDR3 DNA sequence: TGTTCCAGCAGCCCCATCTCCGGGACAGGGGTGGCAGATACGCAGTATTTT.

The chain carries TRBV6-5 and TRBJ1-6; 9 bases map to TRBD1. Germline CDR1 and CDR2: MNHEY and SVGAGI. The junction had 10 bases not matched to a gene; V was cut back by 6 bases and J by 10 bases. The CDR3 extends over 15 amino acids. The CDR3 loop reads CASRPWDRENSPLHF. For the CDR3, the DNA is TGTGCCAGCAGGCCATGGGACAGGGAGAACTCACCCCTCCACTTT.

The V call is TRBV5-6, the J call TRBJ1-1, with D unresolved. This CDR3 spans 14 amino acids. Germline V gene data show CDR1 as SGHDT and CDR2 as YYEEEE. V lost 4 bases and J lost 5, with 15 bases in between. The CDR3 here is CASSPLWEVTEAFF. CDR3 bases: TGTGCCAGCAGCCCATTATGGGAGGTGACTGAAGCTTTCTTT.

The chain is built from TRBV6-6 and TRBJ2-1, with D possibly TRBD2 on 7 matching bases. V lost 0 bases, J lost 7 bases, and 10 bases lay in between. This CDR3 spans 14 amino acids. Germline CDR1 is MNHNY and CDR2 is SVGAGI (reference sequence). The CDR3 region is CASSYSGGRNEQFF. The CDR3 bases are TGTGCCAGCAGTTACTCGGGGGGGCGGAATGAGCAGTTCTTC.

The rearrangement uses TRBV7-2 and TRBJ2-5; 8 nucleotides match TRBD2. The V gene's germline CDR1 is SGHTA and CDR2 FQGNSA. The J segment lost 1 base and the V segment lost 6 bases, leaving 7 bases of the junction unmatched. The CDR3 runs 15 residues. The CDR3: CASRYKAGVQETQYF. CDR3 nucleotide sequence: TGTGCCAGCAGATACAAAGCGGGAGTCCAAGAGACCCAGTACTTC.

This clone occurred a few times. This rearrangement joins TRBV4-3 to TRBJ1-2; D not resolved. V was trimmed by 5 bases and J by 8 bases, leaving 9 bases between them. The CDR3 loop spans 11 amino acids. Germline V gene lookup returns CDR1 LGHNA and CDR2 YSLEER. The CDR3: CASSNYNGYTF. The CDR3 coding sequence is TGCGCCAGCAGCAATTACAACGGCTACACCTTC.

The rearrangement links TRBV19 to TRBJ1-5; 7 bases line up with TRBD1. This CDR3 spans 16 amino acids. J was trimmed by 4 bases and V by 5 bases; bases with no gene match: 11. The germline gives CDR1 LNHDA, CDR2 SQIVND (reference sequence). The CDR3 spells CASSSNDRVRNQPQHF. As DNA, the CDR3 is TGTGCCAGTAGTTCCAATGACAGGGTGAGGAATCAGCCCCAGCATTTT.

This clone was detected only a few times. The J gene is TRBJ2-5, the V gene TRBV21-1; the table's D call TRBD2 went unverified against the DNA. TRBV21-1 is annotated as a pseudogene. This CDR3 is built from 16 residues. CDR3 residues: CASSKKRGRIQETQYF. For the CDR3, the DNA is TGTGCCAGCAGCAAAAAAAGAGGCCGGATCCAAGAGACCCAGTACTTC.

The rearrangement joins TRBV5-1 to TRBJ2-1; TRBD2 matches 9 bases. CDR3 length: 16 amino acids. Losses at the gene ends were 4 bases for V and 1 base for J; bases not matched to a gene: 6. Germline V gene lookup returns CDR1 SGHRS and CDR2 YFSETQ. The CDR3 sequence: CASSRGRASSYNEQFF. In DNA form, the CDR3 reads TGCGCCAGCAGCCGCGGGAGGGCCAGTTCCTACAATGAGCAGTTCTTC.

The CDR3 region has the DNA TGTGCCAGCAGTTTGCCGGCGGGATGGAGGGAGACCCAGTACTTC. Protein: CASSLPAGWRETQYF. The rearrangement links TRBV28 to TRBJ2-5; perhaps TRBD2 as D (6 bases). Germline loops: CDR1 MDHEN, CDR2 SYDVKM. The CDR3 has 15 residues. Trimming pared 3 bases from V and 5 bases from J, leaving 16 bases between.

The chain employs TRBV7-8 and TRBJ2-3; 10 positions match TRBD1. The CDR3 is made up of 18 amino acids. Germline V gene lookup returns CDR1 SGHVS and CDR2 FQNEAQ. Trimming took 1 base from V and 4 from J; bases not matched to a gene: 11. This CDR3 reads CASSLGFRDRGSPDTQYF. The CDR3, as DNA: TGTGCCAGCAGCTTAGGTTTTAGGGACAGGGGTTCGCCAGATACGCAGTATTTT.

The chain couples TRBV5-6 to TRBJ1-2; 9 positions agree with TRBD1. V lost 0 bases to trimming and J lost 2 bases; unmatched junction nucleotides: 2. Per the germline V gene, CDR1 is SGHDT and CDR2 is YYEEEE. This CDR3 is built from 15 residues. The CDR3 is CASSLGTGENYGYTF. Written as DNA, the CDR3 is TGTGCCAGCAGCTTGGGGACAGGGGAGAACTATGGCTACACCTTC. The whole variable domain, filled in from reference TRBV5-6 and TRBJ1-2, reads DAGVTQSPTHLIKTRGQQVTLRCSPKSGHDTVSWYQQALGQGPQFIFQYYEEEERQRGNFPDRFSGHQFPNYSSELNVNALLLGDSALYLCASSLGTGENYGYTFGSGTRLTVV.

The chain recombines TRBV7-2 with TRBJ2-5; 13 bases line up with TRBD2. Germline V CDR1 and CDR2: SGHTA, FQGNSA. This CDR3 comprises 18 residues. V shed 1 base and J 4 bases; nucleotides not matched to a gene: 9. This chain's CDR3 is CASSLVELGLAGLETQYF. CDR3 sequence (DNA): TGTGCCAGCAGCTTAGTAGAATTGGGACTAGCGGGGTTAGAGACCCAGTACTTC. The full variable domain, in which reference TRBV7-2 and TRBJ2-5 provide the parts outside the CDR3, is GAGVSQSPSNKVTEKGKDVELRCDPISGHTALYWYRQSLGQGLEFLIYFQGNSAPDKSGLPSDRFSAERTGGSVSTLTIQRTQQEDSAVYLCASSLVELGLAGLETQYFGPGTRLLVL.

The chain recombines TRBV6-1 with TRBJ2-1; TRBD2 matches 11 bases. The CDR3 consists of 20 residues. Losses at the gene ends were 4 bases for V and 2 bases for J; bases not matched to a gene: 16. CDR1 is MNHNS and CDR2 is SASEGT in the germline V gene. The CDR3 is CASSASGTSGWGGPYNEQFF. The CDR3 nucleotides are TGTGCCAGCAGTGCCTCCGGGACTAGCGGTTGGGGGGGGCCCTACAATGAGCAGTTCTTC.